This section outlines one T cell receptor beta chain sequence together with its context. The antigen is not known. This sample is part of a study of blood T cells in healthy people across ages. Study-level points and caveats: Researchers said unsorted PBMCs prevented a conclusive naive versus antigen-experienced comparison. Age advanced and TCR beta diversity per million T cells fell, roughly linearly.

The use of a sample-barcoded 5' primer and a J-beta primer mix characterized a second PCR of about 7 to 12 cycles. A minimum of 2.5 million CDR3-containing paired-end reads was obtained for each sample. TCRdb re-derived calls from the 5' RACE reads in MiXCR, one entry per CDR3 protein. The sample carries 600,000 to 800,000 distinct CDR3 sequences, roughly 20% recorded once. Every donor provided 8.5 to 10 milliliters of peripheral blood. The CDR3 totals 14 residues. V lost 7 bases and J 3 bases, leaving 17 bases between the germline ends. In germline, CDR1 is SGHRS, CDR2 YFSETQ. The chain carries TRBV5-1 and TRBJ2-7; maybe TRBD2 (6 bases). The source of this sequence is a man in his 70s in good health. The sequenced material came from blood. For the CDR3, the DNA is TGCGCCAGCGCGCCGGGACTCAAAAACTACGAGCAGTACTTC. Translation: CASAPGLKNYEQYF. The full variable domain, its missing parts supplied by reference TRBV5-1 and TRBJ2-7, is KAGVTQTPRYLIKTRGQQVTLSCSPISGHRSVSWYQQTPGQGLQFLFEYFSETQRNKGNFPGRFSGRQFSNSRSEMNVSTLELGDSALYLCASAPGLKNYEQYFGPGTRLTVT.